These 24 T cell receptor beta chains were all obtained from the same sample, sequenced in a study of T cells in Graves' hyperthyroidism and ophthalmopathy. Authors of the study amplified TCR beta CDR3 regions from RNA transcripts. The HTBI set primed first-round TCR CDR3 RT-PCR. MiXCR was run by TCRdb on the multiplex PCR reads, yielding one entry per CDR3 protein. Of about half a million distinct CDR3 sequences in the sample, approximately 24% are singletons; the top ten hold approximately 11%. Specimen: blood. All receptors derive from a woman between 25 and 40 years old with Graves' ophthalmopathy.

This clonotype was seen at least ten times. The genes are TRBV11-3 and TRBJ2-5; D tentatively fits TRBD1 or TRBD2 (5 bases each). The germline V and J ends were trimmed by 2 bases and 4 bases, with 26 bases remaining between them. Per germline, CDR1 SGHNT and CDR2 YENEEA. The CDR3 spans 19 residues. CDR3 amino acids: CASSLIFKIGTKGLETQYF. The CDR3 DNA follows: TGTGCCAGCAGCTTAATTTTCAAAATCGGGACGAAGGGTCTAGAGACCCAGTACTTC.

This clonotype showed up many times. The chain employs TRBV7-9 and TRBJ1-5; 7 bases align to TRBD1. This CDR3 spans 14 amino acids. With 6 bases clipped from V and 2 bases from J, the junction kept 4 bases outside the gene matches. Germline loops: CDR1 SEHNR, CDR2 FQNEAQ (reference sequence). The CDR3, as DNA: TGTGCCAGCAGTGTGACAGGGCGCAATCAGCCCCAGCATTTT. Residues: CASSVTGRNQPQHF.

The rearrangement links TRBV5-1 to TRBJ2-7; 11 nucleotides match TRBD1. The J segment lost 0 bases and the V segment lost 4 bases, leaving 21 bases of the junction unmatched. The CDR3 is 21 residues long. CDR1 is SGHRS, CDR2 YFSETQ, per germline. The CDR3 nucleotides read TGCGCCAGCAGCGACGGGACAGGGGGTAAGAATAAACTCCGGAGCTCCTACGAGCAGTACTTC. Translation gives CASSDGTGGKNKLRSSYEQYF.

This clonotype was picked up many times. The chain carries TRBV6-5 and TRBJ2-5; D may be TRBD1 or TRBD2 (5 bases each). Trimming took off 0 bases at V and 3 bases at J, with 11 bases between the two ends. Germline assignment: CDR1 MNHEY and CDR2 SVGAGI. The CDR3 has 15 amino acids. CDR3 DNA: TGTGCCAGCAGTTACTCTTCCGGGACCAAAGAGACCCAGTACTTC. It yields the protein CASSYSSGTKETQYF.

This clonotype was observed at least ten times. V usage is TRBV6-1 and J usage is TRBJ1-1, with D possibly being TRBD1 (6 bases). Trimming pared 7 bases from V and 6 bases from J, leaving 18 bases between. The CDR3 covers 14 residues. CDR1 and CDR2 from the germline V gene are MNHNS and SASEGT. This CDR3 reads CASTRLRGAAEAFF. Written as DNA, the CDR3 is TGTGCCAGCACCCGGCTAAGGGGGGCCGCTGAAGCTTTCTTT.

J is TRBJ2-7 and V is TRBV29-1; no clear D gene. Trimming removed 3 bases from V and 6 bases from J, with 9 bases in between. The CDR3 runs 11 residues. CDR1 and CDR2 (germline): SQVTM, ANQGSEA. The chain's CDR3 is CSVESGREQYF. The DNA for the CDR3 is TGCAGCGTTGAGTCCGGCCGCGAGCAGTACTTC.

This clonotype was counted at least ten times. V usage is TRBV20-1 and J usage is TRBJ2-7; D is perhaps TRBD1 or TRBD2 (5 bases each). V lost 0 bases and J 7 bases, leaving 22 bases between the germline ends. This CDR3 is built from 16 residues. Germline CDR1 reads DFQATT; CDR2 reads SNEGSKA (reference sequence). DNA of the CDR3: TGCAGTGCTAGAGACGACTCGGGACCGAGGATGGGGGAGCAGTACTTC. Encoded protein: CSARDDSGPRMGEQYF.

This clonotype was detected many times. V gene TRBV28 combines with J gene TRBJ1-5, with 7 bases fitting TRBD1. Losses at the gene ends were 6 bases for V and 1 base for J; bases not matched to a gene: 12. CDR3 length: 17 amino acids. Per the germline V gene, CDR1 is MDHEN and CDR2 is SYDVKM. CDR3 protein: CASRLEKGAASNQPQHF. CDR3 nucleotide sequence: TGTGCCAGCAGGCTAGAAAAGGGGGCAGCCAGCAATCAGCCCCAGCATTTT.

This clonotype has a count of ten or more. The CDR3 sequence is CASSPGQVSGNTIYF. CDR3 nucleotide sequence: TGTGCCAGCAGTCCCGGACAGGTCTCTGGAAACACCATATATTTT. The rearrangement uses TRBV28 and TRBJ1-3, with 7 nucleotides matching TRBD1. The V and J ends lost 5 bases and 0 bases, in that order; junction bases with no gene match: 4. Germline loops: CDR1 MDHEN, CDR2 SYDVKM. This CDR3 spans 15 amino acids.

This clonotype was found many times. The chain has TRBV24-1 and TRBJ1-5, with D hard to call. V lost 5 bases, J lost 0 bases, and 7 bases lay in between. Germline V gene data show CDR1 as KGHDR and CDR2 as SFDVKD. CDR3 length: 14 residues. The CDR3 region has the DNA TGTGCCACCAGTGCGACATATAGCAATCAGCCCCAGCATTTT. It yields the protein CATSATYSNQPQHF.

At least ten counts were recorded for this clonotype. The V and J genes are TRBV7-9 and TRBJ2-2; D is undetermined. With 3 bases removed from V and 0 bases from J, the gap between germline ends came to 8 bases. This CDR3 is 15 amino acids long. The germline CDR1 and CDR2 sequences are SEHNR and FQNEAQ (reference sequence). The CDR3 spells CASSFSSSNTGELFF. The CDR3 DNA follows: TGTGCCAGCAGCTTCAGCTCCTCGAACACCGGGGAGCTGTTTTTT.

This clonotype was counted many times. The chain links TRBV5-1 to TRBJ2-7; D is uncertain. The V gene lost 2 bases and the J gene lost 5 bases, with 11 bases spanning the gap. The CDR3 runs to 13 residues. Looked up from germline, CDR1 is SGHRS and CDR2 is YFSETQ. This CDR3 is CASSFSRIHEQYF. The CDR3 DNA reads as TGCGCCAGCAGCTTTTCTCGGATCCACGAGCAGTACTTC.

The table lists this clonotype with many counts. The rearrangement links TRBV20-1 to TRBJ2-7; TRBD2 matches 7 bases. CDR1 and CDR2 (germline): DFQATT, SNEGSKA (reference sequence). This CDR3 comprises 13 residues. After removal of 5 bases from V and 2 bases from J, the junction contained 6 bases not matched to a gene. CDR3 nucleotides: TGCAGTGCTCTTCGTGGGGGGGCCTACGAGCAGTACTTC. Protein sequence: CSALRGGAYEQYF.

The chain carries TRBV27 and TRBJ2-7; D is ambiguous. The CDR3 is made up of 8 amino acids. Germline V CDR1 and CDR2: MNHEY, SMNVEV (reference sequence). CDR3 loop: CASSFLGV. In DNA, the CDR3 is TGTGCCAGCAGTTTCTTGGGGGTC.

This clonotype was counted between two and nine times. The junction shows a germline mismatch at one end, possibly a read error. The CDR3 loop reads CAWSPRRLNTEASF. CDR3 DNA: TGTGCCTGGAGTCCGAGACGGCTGAACACTGAAGCTTCCTTT. The chain links TRBV30 to TRBJ1-1, with unresolved D. Germline CDR1 GTSNPN, CDR2 SVGIG (reference sequence). This CDR3 contains 14 residues.

This clonotype came up many times. J is TRBJ2-7 and V is TRBV20-1; no clear D. V was pared by 1 base and J by 0 bases, with 10 bases between. The CDR3 is 14 amino acids. Germline V gene data show CDR1 as DFQATT and CDR2 as SNEGSKA (reference sequence). In nucleotides, the CDR3 is TGCAGTGCTAGAGGGGCAGGCGACTCCTACGAGCAGTACTTC. Translation gives CSARGAGDSYEQYF.

This clonotype was picked up many times. V and J are TRBV27 and TRBJ1-1; D unresolved. Trimming took off 4 bases at V and 4 bases at J, with 16 bases between the two ends. Germline lookup yields CDR1 MNHEY and CDR2 SMNVEV (reference sequence). CDR3 length: 15 amino acids. The CDR3 DNA reads TGTGCCAGCAGTTGGGCCTCTACAGTAGCCACTGAAGCTTTCTTT. This translates into CASSWASTVATEAFF.

This clonotype was seen repeatedly, ten times or more. CDR3 DNA: TGTGCCATCAGGGGCCCAGGGCAGGCAGACTCTGGAAACACCATATATTTT. It is translated as CAIRGPGQADSGNTIYF. This sequence joins TRBV10-3 and TRBJ1-3, with D perhaps TRBD1 (5 bases). The CDR3 covers 17 residues. V was cut by 6 bases and J by 0 bases, with 18 bases left in between. The germline gives CDR1 ENHRY, CDR2 SYGVKD.

The chain carries TRBV4-1 and TRBJ1-1; 9 nucleotides agree with TRBD1. The CDR3 has 17 residues. CDR1 is MGHRA, CDR2 YSYEKL, per germline. The ends lost 4 bases at V and 5 bases at J; junction bases unmatched: 14. CDR3 protein: CASSLGTGIISKTEAFF. CDR3 coding DNA: TGCGCCAGCAGCCTGGGGACAGGGATAATCTCTAAAACTGAAGCTTTCTTT.

This clonotype appeared many times. The chain has TRBV11-2 and TRBJ1-1; D is uncertain. Trimming pared 1 base from V and 6 bases from J, leaving 9 bases between. Germline-derived CDR1 and CDR2 are SGHAT and FQNNGV. This CDR3 region has 13 residues. The DNA for the CDR3 is TGTGCCAGCAGCTTAGTTGGTTCGTCTGAAGCTTTCTTT. It yields the protein CASSLVGSSEAFF.

The chain carries TRBV28 and TRBJ1-1, with D maybe TRBD1 (6 bases). Germline CDR1 reads MDHEN; CDR2 reads SYDVKM. With 6 bases removed from V and 7 bases from J, the gap between germline ends came to 21 bases. The CDR3 is 15 amino acids. CDR3 residues: CASSRPGVGVGEAFF. The CDR3 nucleotides read TGTGCCAGCAGCCGACCAGGGGTGGGCGTCGGTGAAGCTTTCTTT.

This clonotype has at least ten counts. This chain links TRBV2 with TRBJ1-2; D remains ambiguous. This CDR3 has 14 amino acids. V was pared by 7 bases and J by 3 bases, with 15 bases between. CDR1 is SNHLY and CDR2 is FYNNEI in the germline V gene. The CDR3 sequence: CASTRGEADYGYTF. The CDR3 coding sequence is TGTGCCAGCACCCGCGGGGAGGCGGACTATGGCTACACCTTC.

The V call is TRBV7-8, the J call TRBJ2-5, with 7 bases fitting TRBD2. The V gene's germline CDR1 is SGHVS and CDR2 FQNEAQ. J was trimmed by 2 bases and V by 6 bases; bases with no gene match: 9. The CDR3 spans 15 residues. The CDR3 protein is CASRGRGGRQETQYF. The CDR3 DNA follows: TGTGCCAGCAGGGGACGGGGAGGGAGGCAAGAGACCCAGTACTTC. Drawing the rest from reference TRBV7-8 and TRBJ2-5, the complete variable domain is GAGVSQSPRYKVAKRGQDVALRCDPISGHVSLFWYQQALGQGPEFLTYFQNEAQLDKSGLPSDRFFAERPEGSVSTLKIQRTQQEDSAVYLCASRGRGGRQETQYFGPGTRLLVL.

The chain joins TRBV12-3 or TRBV12-4 to TRBJ2-2; TRBD2 agrees at 7 bases. The V segment lost 6 bases and the J segment 2 bases; nucleotides outside the gene matches: 9. The CDR3 is 16 residues long. CDR3 sequence reads: CASSRTGTTNTGELFF. Written as DNA, the CDR3 is TGTGCCAGCAGCCGTACCGGGACTACAAACACCGGGGAGCTGTTTTTT.